A single sample gave rise to the 28 T cell receptor beta chains below, sequenced in a study of early T cells in non-severe SARS-CoV-2 infection. Via MiXCR, TCRdb re-called the 5' RACE reads, giving one row per CDR3 protein. This sample has tens of thousands of distinct CDR3 sequences; roughly an eighth occur once, and the top ten carry over 0.95%. The sample consisted of whole blood. The receptor set was obtained from an adult who was a healthcare worker with PCR-confirmed SARS-CoV-2 infection or an uninfected control (not recorded which).

This clonotype was counted at least ten times. The V and J genes are TRBV28 and TRBJ2-7; D is unresolved. The V end was cut by 5 bases, the J end by 5 bases, with 13 bases between. This CDR3 has 13 residues. Germline V gene sequence: CDR1 MDHEN, CDR2 SYDVKM. In DNA, the CDR3 is TGTGCCAGCAGTCTCACCTACACAGACGAGCAGTACTTC. It is translated as CASSLTYTDEQYF.

Many counts were recorded for this clonotype. The chain is built from TRBV12-3 or TRBV12-4 and TRBJ1-2; TRBD1 might be the D (6 bases). The germline V and J ends were trimmed by 10 bases and 8 bases, with 17 bases remaining between them. The CDR3 runs 12 residues. CDR3 sequence reads: CATSQGSLGYTF. Here the CDR3 DNA reads TGTGCCACCTCTCAGGGGAGTTTGGGCTACACCTTC.

This clonotype was counted ten times or more. The chain couples TRBV7-2 to TRBJ2-1; D unclear. Germline V gene sequence: CDR1 SGHTA, CDR2 FQGNSA. The CDR3 is 16 amino acids. Deletions cut 1 base from V and 3 bases from J, with 13 bases between. CDR3 protein: CASSLGYGGSYNEQFF. The CDR3, as DNA: TGTGCCAGCAGCTTAGGATATGGCGGAAGCTACAATGAGCAGTTCTTC.

This clonotype was observed many times. The chain uses TRBV12-3 or TRBV12-4 and TRBJ1-2; D not certain. This CDR3 has 12 amino acids. V was pared by 4 bases and J by 8 bases, with 11 bases between. CDR3 sequence (DNA): TGTGCCAGCAGTTCTTCCGTCTGGGGCTACACCTTC. It encodes CASSSSVWGYTF.

This clonotype was seen repeatedly, ten times or more. This rearrangement joins TRBV6-2 or TRBV6-3 to TRBJ1-1; D is unresolved. Germline lookup yields CDR1 MNHEY and CDR2 SVGEGT. Trimming took off 3 bases at V and 4 bases at J, with 12 bases between the two ends. This CDR3 has 14 amino acids. The CDR3 loop is CASSYPKLSTEAFF. In DNA form, the CDR3 reads TGTGCCAGCAGTTATCCGAAATTGAGCACTGAAGCTTTCTTT.

The table lists this clonotype with many counts. The gene calls are TRBV19 and TRBJ2-6, with 9 bases identical to TRBD2. The CDR3 runs 16 residues. Germline CDR1 is LNHDA and CDR2 is SQIVND (reference sequence). V lost 5 bases and J lost 0; bases outside the gene matches: 2. CDR3 sequence (DNA): TGTGCCAGTAGTCCACTAGCGGGCTCTGGGGCCAACGTCCTGACTTTC. This gives the protein CASSPLAGSGANVLTF.

The V call is TRBV7-9, the J call TRBJ2-5; D gene uncertain. This CDR3 is built from 11 residues. V was pared by 6 bases and J by 8 bases, with 10 bases between. Germline loops: CDR1 SEHNR, CDR2 FQNEAQ (reference sequence). CDR3 protein: CASSTVETQYF. For the CDR3, the DNA is TGTGCCAGCAGTACGGTGGAAACCCAGTACTTC.

This clonotype appeared many times. The rearrangement links TRBV23-1 to TRBJ1-5, with D unresolved. TRBV23-1 is reported as an ORF; its role is uncertain. The CDR3 totals 13 residues. V dropped 4 bases and J dropped 4 bases, with 8 bases sitting between them. CDR3 DNA: TGCGCCAGCAGTCTAGGTCGGAATCAGCCCCAGCATTTT. This codes for CASSLGRNQPQHF.

In this sample, this clonotype turned up many times. The rearrangement links TRBV6-1 to TRBJ1-6; D ambiguous. This CDR3 spans 16 amino acids. V gave up 4 bases and J gave up 6 bases, with 16 bases separating them. Germline-derived CDR1 and CDR2 are MNHNS and SASEGT. CDR3 sequence reads: CASSAVAPPFNSPLHF. CDR3 sequence (DNA): TGTGCCAGCAGTGCCGTAGCCCCTCCTTTTAATTCACCCCTCCACTTT.

This clonotype was observed a handful of times. The chain combines TRBV29-1 with TRBJ1-1; 7 nucleotides align to TRBD1. Losses at the gene ends were 6 bases for V and 4 bases for J; bases not matched to a gene: 14. The germline gives CDR1 SQVTM, CDR2 ANQGSEA. CDR3 size: 15 residues. The CDR3 spells CSVVKGAHGLTEAFF. CDR3 nucleotides: TGCAGCGTGGTGAAGGGGGCGCATGGGCTCACTGAAGCTTTCTTT.

This clonotype was seen at least ten times. The chain joins TRBV7-9 to TRBJ1-2, with 9 bases lining up with TRBD1. The germline V gene encodes CDR1 SEHNR and CDR2 FQNEAQ (reference sequence). The J segment lost 4 bases and the V segment lost 3 bases, leaving 0 bases of the junction unmatched. CDR3 length: 13 residues. The CDR3 is CASSLDRGYGYTF. The CDR3, as DNA: TGTGCCAGCAGCTTGGACAGGGGCTATGGCTACACCTTC.

The chain joins TRBV29-1 to TRBJ1-2; D is perhaps TRBD1 (5 bases). V was pared by 6 bases and J by 4 bases, with 15 bases between. From germline, CDR1 is SQVTM and CDR2 ANQGSEA. This CDR3 contains 13 residues. The DNA for the CDR3 is TGCAGCGTGGAAACCAGGGCGAGCTATGGCTACACCTTC. This encodes CSVETRASYGYTF.

V and J are TRBV28 and TRBJ2-7, with D perhaps matching TRBD1 or TRBD2 (5 bases each). Trimming took 6 bases from V and 3 from J, leaving 21 bases between them. The CDR3 is 16 residues long. Per the germline V gene, CDR1 is MDHEN and CDR2 is SYDVKM. The CDR3: CASSPPGQGYNYEQYF. Here the CDR3 DNA reads TGTGCCAGCAGCCCCCCGGGGCAGGGTTACAACTACGAGCAGTACTTC.

This clonotype was observed at least ten times. V and J are TRBV7-9 and TRBJ2-2; a possible D gene is TRBD2 (6 bases). Germline V lookup: CDR1 SEHNR, CDR2 FQNEAQ (reference sequence). V lost 6 bases to trimming and J lost 4 bases, with 18 bases between them. The CDR3 has 16 amino acids. The CDR3 DNA reads TGTGCCAGCAGTATGGAGGGTCGAGGGTCCACCGGGGAGCTGTTTTTT. Its protein is CASSMEGRGSTGELFF.

This clonotype appeared many times. V usage is TRBV7-7 and J usage is TRBJ2-5; no reliable D call. Germline CDR1 is SSHAT and CDR2 is FNYEAQ (reference sequence). The CDR3 is made up of 14 amino acids. Trimming took off 2 bases at V and 3 bases at J, with 10 bases between the two ends. The CDR3 nucleotides are TGTGCCAGCAGCTTATCCTCTTCGGAAGAGACCCAGTACTTC. It yields the protein CASSLSSSEETQYF.

There are many counts of this clonotype. V usage is TRBV5-1 and J usage is TRBJ2-3; D remains unclear. Between the trimmed V and J ends, which lost 0 bases and 0 bases, there was a span of 14 bases. CDR3 length equals 17 residues. Germline CDR1 SGHRS, CDR2 YFSETQ. CDR3: CASSLGNQILSTDTQYF. The CDR3 bases are TGCGCCAGCAGCTTGGGGAATCAGATCCTCAGCACAGATACGCAGTATTTT.

The chain joins TRBV28 to TRBJ1-1, with D possibly matching TRBD1 (5 bases). Germline CDR1 MDHEN, CDR2 SYDVKM. This CDR3 has 14 amino acids. V dropped 4 bases and J dropped 4 bases, with 13 bases sitting between them. Written as DNA, the CDR3 is TGTGCCAGCAGTTATCTGACGGGGGGCACTGAAGCTTTCTTT. This translates into CASSYLTGGTEAFF.

This clonotype was counted a few times. The rearrangement uses TRBV7-2 and TRBJ1-2; D not certain. The CDR3 is 13 amino acids. Trimming removed 1 base from V and 2 bases from J, with 5 bases in between. CDR1 is SGHTA and CDR2 is FQGNSA in the germline V gene. The CDR3 DNA follows: TGTGCCAGCAGCTTAGTTCGGAACTATGGCTACACCTTC. Amino acids: CASSLVRNYGYTF.

This clonotype was seen many times. This rearrangement joins TRBV7-9 to TRBJ2-7; D ambiguous. With 1 base removed from V and 6 bases from J, the gap between germline ends came to 19 bases. Germline loops: CDR1 SEHNR, CDR2 FQNEAQ (reference sequence). There are 16 residues in the CDR3. The CDR3 spells CASSLGSVGPGPEQYF. CDR3 bases: TGTGCCAGCAGCTTAGGGTCGGTCGGTCCCGGCCCCGAGCAGTACTTC. Based on the CDR3 plus reference TRBV7-9 and TRBJ2-7, the full variable domain is DTGVSQNPRHKITKRGQNVTFRCDPISEHNRLYWYRQTLGQGPEFLTYFQNEAQLEKSRLLSDRFSAERPKGSFSTLEIQRTEQGDSAMYLCASSLGSVGPGPEQYFGPGTRLTVT.

This clonotype was detected ten times or more. The chain has TRBV7-9 and TRBJ2-2, with 9 nucleotides matching TRBD2. V was pared by 4 bases and J by 5 bases, with 2 bases of the junction left unmatched. CDR1 is SEHNR, CDR2 FQNEAQ, per germline (reference sequence). The CDR3 consists of 14 residues. The CDR3 coding sequence is TGTGCCAGCAGCTCGGGACTAGCAACCGGGGAGCTGTTTTTT. Residues: CASSSGLATGELFF.

This clonotype was found many times. V gene TRBV6-5 combines with J gene TRBJ2-1; D is uncertain. Trimming removed 0 bases at V and 0 bases at J, with 12 bases between. The CDR3 contains 17 residues. The germline CDR1 and CDR2 sequences are MNHEY and SVGAGI. The CDR3 loop reads CASSYSGQGSSYNEQFF. CDR3 DNA: TGTGCCAGCAGTTACTCCGGCCAAGGTAGCTCCTACAATGAGCAGTTCTTC.

This clonotype appeared many times. The chain links TRBV9 to TRBJ2-2; D remains ambiguous. The CDR3 length is 14 residues. Germline lookup yields CDR1 SGDLS and CDR2 YYNGEE. V lost 1 base to trimming and J lost 1 base, with 5 bases between them. CDR3 in DNA: TGTGCCAGCAGCGTACGGGTGAACACCGGGGAGCTGTTTTTT. Translated, it gives CASSVRVNTGELFF.

The table lists this clonotype with many counts. CDR3 DNA: TGTGCCAGCAAGGGGGACAGGGGGCACAATGAGCAGTTCTTC. This gives the protein CASKGDRGHNEQFF. The rearrangement uses TRBV2 and TRBJ2-1; 12 bases fit TRBD1. The germline gives CDR1 SNHLY, CDR2 FYNNEI. J lost 5 bases, V lost 7 bases, and 3 bases had no gene match. The CDR3 sequence is 14 residues long.

This clonotype showed up many times. The J gene is TRBJ2-7, the V gene TRBV6-2 or TRBV6-3, with 7 bases identical to TRBD1. This CDR3 region has 15 residues. Trimming at V came to 5 bases and at J to 0 bases, leaving 7 bases not matched to a gene. Germline assignment: CDR1 MNHEY and CDR2 SVGEGT. The CDR3 sequence is CASSLSGTASYEQYF. The CDR3 DNA reads as TGTGCCAGCAGTCTTTCCGGGACAGCCTCCTACGAGCAGTACTTC.

This clonotype was seen at least ten times. The chain combines TRBV12-3 or TRBV12-4 with TRBJ2-3; 7 bases agree with TRBD2. There are 18 residues in the CDR3. Trimming removed 3 bases from V and 2 bases from J; junction bases left unmatched: 14. The CDR3 here is CASSLWQGGIGYTDTQYF. The CDR3 DNA reads as TGTGCCAGCAGTTTGTGGCAGGGAGGGATAGGTTACACAGATACGCAGTATTTT.

In its sample, this clonotype was seen many times. V usage is TRBV28 and J usage is TRBJ2-5; 8 nucleotides line up with TRBD2. CDR3 length: 16 residues. CDR1 and CDR2 (germline): MDHEN, SYDVKM. J gave up 3 bases and V 4 bases, and 10 bases lay outside the gene matches. CDR3 region: CASSSVPGLGEETQYF. The CDR3 DNA is TGTGCCAGCAGTTCAGTTCCGGGACTAGGAGAAGAGACCCAGTACTTC.

This clonotype showed up many times. V and J are TRBV7-9 and TRBJ2-7, with 7 bases matching TRBD2. Trimming took 1 base from V and 5 from J; bases not matched to a gene: 8. There are 15 residues in the CDR3. Germline values: CDR1 SEHNR, CDR2 FQNEAQ (reference sequence). Written as DNA, the CDR3 is TGTGCCAGCAGCTTAGATGCGGGAGTTTCCCACGAGCAGTACTTC. Protein product: CASSLDAGVSHEQYF.

The chain has TRBV12-3 or TRBV12-4 and TRBJ1-2, with D tentatively TRBD1 (6 bases). CDR3 length: 15 residues. Deletions cut 7 bases from V and 7 bases from J, with 22 bases between. This CDR3 is CASTSLDPGQSGYTF. The DNA for the CDR3 is TGTGCCAGCACCTCCCTCGATCCGGGACAAAGTGGCTACACCTTC.